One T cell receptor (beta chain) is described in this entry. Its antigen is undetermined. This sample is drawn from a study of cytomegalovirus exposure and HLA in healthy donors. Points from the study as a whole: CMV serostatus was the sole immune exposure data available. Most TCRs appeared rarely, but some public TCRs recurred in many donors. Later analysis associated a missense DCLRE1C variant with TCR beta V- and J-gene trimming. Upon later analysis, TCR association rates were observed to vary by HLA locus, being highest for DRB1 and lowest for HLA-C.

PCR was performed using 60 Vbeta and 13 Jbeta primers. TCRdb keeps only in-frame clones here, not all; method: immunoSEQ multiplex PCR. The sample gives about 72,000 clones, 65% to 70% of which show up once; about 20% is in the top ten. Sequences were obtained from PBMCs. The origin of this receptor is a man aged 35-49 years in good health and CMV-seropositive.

The chain's CDR3 is CASGEAGGLGEQYF. CDR3 bases: TGTGCCAGCGGAGAAGCGGGGGGACTCGGTGAGCAGTACTTC. The V call is TRBV28, the J call TRBJ2-7; 9 bases align to TRBD2. CDR1 MDHEN and CDR2 SYDVKM come from the germline V gene. The CDR3 runs 14 residues. The J segment lost 7 bases and the V segment lost 8 bases, leaving 12 bases of the junction unmatched. The whole variable domain, remainder taken from reference TRBV28 and TRBJ2-7, is DVKVTQSSRYLVKRTGEKVFLECVQDMDHENMFWYRQDPGLGLRLIYFSYDVKMKEKGDIPEGYSVSREKKERFSLILESASTNQTSMYLCASGEAGGLGEQYFGPGTRLTVT.